These 8 T cell receptor beta chains came from one sample sequenced in a study of blood T cells in healthy people across ages. A second PCR, run for 7 to 11 cycles, used a sample-barcoded 5' primer plus a J-beta primer mix. In TCRdb, the 5' RACE reads were re-called with MiXCR into one record per CDR3 protein. The repertoire has some 1,500,000 distinct CDR3 sequences, less than 45% of them found once; the top ten carry roughly 3.7%. Input material: blood. The source is a woman younger than 35 in good health.

V and J are TRBV5-1 and TRBJ2-3; D is unclear. This CDR3 has 14 amino acids. Germline V gives CDR1 SGHRS, CDR2 YFSETQ. The ends were cut back, 0 bases at V and 6 bases at J, with 11 bases in the middle. The CDR3 reads CASSLGTAQDTQYF. The CDR3 nucleotides are TGCGCCAGCAGCTTGGGGACGGCACAGGATACGCAGTATTTT.

This clonotype was counted a few times. The rearrangement uses TRBV7-9 and TRBJ2-1; tentative D call: TRBD2 (7 bases). The CDR3 spans 13 residues. Trimming cost V 5 bases and J 8 bases, with 13 bases left between them. The germline V gene encodes CDR1 SEHNR and CDR2 FQNEAQ (reference sequence). The CDR3 DNA reads TGTGCCAGCAGCCCTAGGGGGGGGTATGAGCAGTTCTTC. Translated: CASSPRGGYEQFF.

The table lists this clonotype with a few counts. The rearrangement links TRBV6-6 to TRBJ2-7; D ambiguous. Germline V CDR1 and CDR2: MNHNY, SVGAGI (reference sequence). Trimming removed 2 bases from V and 7 bases from J, with 9 bases in between. The CDR3 runs 12 residues. In DNA, the CDR3 is TGTGCCAGCAGTTACGGTGTTGAAGAGCAGTACTTC. This translates into CASSYGVEEQYF.

The rearrangement links TRBV5-1 to TRBJ1-4; 8 nucleotides align to TRBD1. Looked up from germline, CDR1 is SGHRS and CDR2 is YFSETQ. V shed 2 bases, J shed 7 bases, and the junction held 4 bases outside the gene matches. The CDR3 totals 14 residues. CDR3 DNA sequence: TGCGCCAGCAGCTTTGACAGGGGAGTTGAAAAACTGTTTTTT. It translates to CASSFDRGVEKLFF.

This clonotype was seen a handful of times. The V and J genes are TRBV6-2 or TRBV6-3 and TRBJ1-2; D gene ambiguous. V was trimmed by 0 bases and J by 9 bases, leaving 14 bases between them. The germline gives CDR1 MNHEY, CDR2 SVGEGT. The CDR3 is 14 amino acids. The CDR3 here is CASSYSVQSISYTF. The CDR3 nucleotides are TGTGCCAGCAGTTACTCGGTTCAGTCTATCAGCTACACCTTC.

The chain is built from TRBV4-3 and TRBJ2-1; no reliable D call. The CDR3 covers 15 residues. CDR1 and CDR2 (germline): LGHNA, YSLEER. Trimming removed 1 base at V and 4 bases at J, with 11 bases between. The CDR3 coding sequence is TGCGCCAGCAGCCAAGTCAGTGCCCATTACAATGAGCAGTTCTTC. Translating it yields CASSQVSAHYNEQFF.

The sample holds a few counts of this clonotype. This chain joins TRBV20-1 and TRBJ2-3; D ambiguous. This CDR3 is 13 amino acids long. V was shortened by 0 bases and J by 2 bases, with 6 bases between the two germline ends. The germline V gene has CDR1 DFQATT and CDR2 SNEGSKA (reference sequence). The CDR3 protein is CSARDFSTDTQYF. DNA of the CDR3: TGCAGTGCTAGAGATTTCTCCACAGATACGCAGTATTTT.

This clonotype was counted between two and nine times. The rearrangement joins TRBV7-2 to TRBJ2-3; unclear D gene. The CDR3 is 11 amino acids. The V and J ends lost 5 bases and 7 bases respectively, with 7 bases between them. Germline assignment: CDR1 SGHTA and CDR2 FQGNSA. The CDR3 is CASSNLNTQYF. The CDR3 nucleotides are TGTGCCAGCAGCAATCTCAATACGCAGTATTTT.